Presented here are 9 T cell receptor beta chains from one specimen sequenced in a study of identical twins. TCRdb fed the 5' RACE reads into MiXCR, producing one record per CDR3 protein. The data contain approximately 530,000 distinct CDR3 sequences, 20% to 25% of them singletons. These sequences were also reported in another study, on yellow fever vaccine responses in identical twins.

Sequenced sample: CD4+ T cells sorted from blood. The receptors were sampled from a young woman in good health.

This clonotype was observed a few times. The gene calls are TRBV12-3 or TRBV12-4 and TRBJ1-1; 11 bases match TRBD1. Trimming at V came to 6 bases and at J to 5 bases, leaving 5 bases not matched to a gene. This CDR3 has 14 residues. Here the CDR3 reads CASRLDRGPTEAFF. DNA for the CDR3: TGTGCCAGCAGGCTGGACAGGGGGCCAACTGAAGCTTTCTTT.

There are many counts of this clonotype. The chain uses TRBV10-3 and TRBJ2-7; D may match TRBD1 or TRBD2 (6 bases each). Trimming removed 4 bases at V and 3 bases at J, with 13 bases between. CDR3 size: 14 residues. Per the germline V gene, CDR1 is ENHRY and CDR2 is SYGVKD. The CDR3 sequence: CAISAGGSVYEQYV. The DNA of the CDR3 is TGTGCCATCAGTGCCGGGGGCTCAGTCTACGAGCAGTACGTC.

This chain uses TRBV3-1 with TRBJ2-5, with no clear D. Between the trimmed V and J ends, which lost 2 bases and 3 bases, there was a span of 4 bases. The CDR3 runs to 12 residues. Germline assignment: CDR1 LGHDT and CDR2 YNNKEL (reference sequence). CDR3 protein: CASSQREETQYF. CDR3 DNA sequence: TGTGCCAGCAGCCAAAGGGAAGAGACCCAGTACTTC.

The table lists this clonotype with a few counts. The chain's CDR3 is CASSSPTPNSYNEQFF. The CDR3 DNA is TGTGCCAGCAGCTCCCCGACTCCAAACTCCTACAATGAGCAGTTCTTC. V usage is TRBV7-6 and J usage is TRBJ2-1; no firm D call. From germline, CDR1 is SGHVS and CDR2 FNYEAQ. The CDR3 is made up of 16 amino acids. V lost 4 bases, J lost 0 bases, and 13 bases lay in between.

This clonotype was observed a few times. The V call is TRBV5-1, the J call TRBJ2-3; TRBD2 matches 8 bases. CDR3 length equals 16 residues. Germline CDR1 reads SGHRS; CDR2 reads YFSETQ. The V and J ends lost 1 base and 2 bases, in that order; junction bases with no gene match: 6. This chain's CDR3 is CASSLSPAGVTDTQYF. The CDR3 coding sequence is TGCGCCAGCAGCTTGTCCCCAGCGGGAGTCACAGATACGCAGTATTTT.

V and J are TRBV20-1 and TRBJ2-5, with 13 bases identical to TRBD2. This CDR3 contains 16 residues. Trimming at V came to 6 bases and at J to 2 bases, leaving 9 bases not matched to a gene. The germline CDR1 and CDR2 sequences are DFQATT and SNEGSKA (reference sequence). The CDR3 DNA sequence: TGCAGTGCCAGGACTAGCGGGAGAGGCGGACAAGAGACCCAGTACTTC. Translated, it gives CSARTSGRGGQETQYF.

This clonotype was seen a handful of times. This rearrangement joins TRBV5-1 to TRBJ1-1; no firm D call. This CDR3 comprises 16 residues. The germline V gene encodes CDR1 SGHRS and CDR2 YFSETQ. Trimming shortened V by 4 bases and J by 0 bases, and 16 bases separated the two germline ends. The DNA of the CDR3 is TGCGCCAGCAGCCCCGGCGCAGACTACATGAACACTGAAGCTTTCTTT. Protein: CASSPGADYMNTEAFF.

The sample holds a few counts of this clonotype. V gene TRBV20-1 combines with J gene TRBJ2-3, with D tentatively TRBD2 (6 bases). The germline V and J ends were trimmed by 4 bases and 9 bases, with 17 bases remaining between them. Germline V CDR1 and CDR2: DFQATT, SNEGSKA (reference sequence). This CDR3 region has 13 residues. In nucleotides, the CDR3 is TGCAGTGCTATGTCCCTTGGCGGGACCACGCAGTATTTT. Translation: CSAMSLGGTTQYF.

This clonotype was observed a few times. This chain links TRBV6-5 with TRBJ2-3; D is unresolved. The CDR3 totals 16 residues. CDR1 is MNHEY and CDR2 is SVGAGI in the germline V gene. Trimming cost V 0 bases and J 3 bases, with 13 bases left between them. CDR3 in amino acids: CASSYSMSRRTDTQYF. CDR3 nucleotide sequence: TGTGCCAGCAGTTACTCGATGTCTCGAAGGACAGATACGCAGTATTTT.